This TCR beta chain was captured in a study of T cell responses to AZD1222 COVID-19 vaccine. Across the study: Pooling covered second doses at about 4 or about 12 weeks. Overall study results and limits: The donors showed a predominance of white British ancestry and of females, with possible underestimation of clonal diversity. Only a handful of AZD1222 recipients tested seropositive at baseline.

Notes on this clone: Antigen specificity is unknown.

Sequenced by immunoSEQ multiplex PCR; TCRdb stores in-frame clones only, minus some. The repertoire holds over 150,000 clones, about 88% seen once, with around 3.1% in the top ten. CDR1 is SGHDT and CDR2 is YYEEEE in the germline V gene. Losses at the gene ends were 5 bases for V and 3 bases for J; bases not matched to a gene: 7. The CDR3 sequence is 15 residues long. The sequencing used peripheral blood, collected on day 0 of AZD1222 vaccination. This TCR came from an adult in good health. This chain connects TRBV5-6 to TRBJ2-3; 9 nucleotides agree with TRBD2. CDR3 sequence (DNA): TGTGCCAGCAGGGGCGCGGGGGGGCCGACAGATACGCAGTATTTT. This sequence encodes CASRGAGGPTDTQYF.